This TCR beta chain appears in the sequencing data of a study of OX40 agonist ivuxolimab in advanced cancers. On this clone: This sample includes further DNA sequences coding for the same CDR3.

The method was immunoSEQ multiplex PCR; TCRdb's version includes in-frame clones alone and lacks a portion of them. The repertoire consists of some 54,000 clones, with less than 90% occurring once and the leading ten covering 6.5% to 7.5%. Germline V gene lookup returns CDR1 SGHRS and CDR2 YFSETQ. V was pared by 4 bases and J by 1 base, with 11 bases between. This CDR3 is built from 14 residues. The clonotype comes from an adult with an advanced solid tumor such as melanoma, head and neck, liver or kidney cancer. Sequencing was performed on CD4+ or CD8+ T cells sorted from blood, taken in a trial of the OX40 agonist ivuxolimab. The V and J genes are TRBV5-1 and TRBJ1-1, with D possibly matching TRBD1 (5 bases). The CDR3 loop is CASSGGRQNTEAFF. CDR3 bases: TGCGCCAGCAGCGGGGGACGGCAGAACACTGAAGCTTTCTTT.